This T cell receptor (beta chain) originates from a study of shared clonotypes between healthy human individuals (dated by TCRdb to 2018 to 2021). The study in broad terms: The cohort included a few men and two women between 18 and 49 years of age. Per donor, three plates each were used for CD4 naive and CD4 memory, two for CD8 naive, and one for CD8 memory. The study deeply sequenced blood TCR repertoires of five healthy adults to estimate repertoire size and the extent of clonotype sharing between individuals. Libraries were prepared and TCR repertoires were sequenced by different laboratories using diverse techniques, in order to increase sequencing depth and limit assay-specific biases. Per donor, leukapheresis produced somewhere between about 0.94 and 9.5 billion PBMCs. Study-wide findings and limitations: Compared with non-shared clonotypes, clonotypes shared by all four sorted-subset donors had higher generation probabilities. Approximately 5% of naive CD4, around 3.6% of naive CD8, 2.3% of memory CD4, and about 0.4% of memory CD8 clonotypes were shared across a few donors. Because the study included a small number of donors, the genetic and exposure-history diversity represented was limited. Sampling was restricted to blood, and TCR repertoires in tissue are likely to differ from TCR repertoires in blood. Naive subsets generally had larger estimated clonotype richness than memory subsets did. Based on pairwise subsampling, the degree of clonotype sharing among donors was expected to be affected by sequencing depth. Rarefaction of sorted-subset datasets indicated incomplete sequencing despite the large sequencing depth.

The CDR3 measures 14 amino acids from cysteine to phenylalanine. The entry retains the CDR3 DNA only, 42 bases that are in frame from base 1. CDR1 and CDR2, per the germline V gene (reference sequence), are MNHNY and SVGAGI. The V end gives up 6 bases and the J end 3 bases, leaving 3 bases in the junction not matched to a gene. On this clone itself: Its antigen specificity is not known. There are no base qualities to consult, and no much larger clone falls within one base.

The donors were healthy, HIV-negative adults with no recently reported acute infections or vaccinations. All donors were Caucasian adults living in Nashville, Tennessee, USA. CD4+ T cells were enriched through magnetic negative selection, after which naive cells were positively selected on CD45RA and the remaining negative fraction served as the memory subset. Blood was collected by leukapheresis, and PBMCs were isolated by Ficoll-Histopaque density gradient centrifugation and then cryopreserved in liquid nitrogen vapor phase. Purity and quantity of every magnetically sorted T cell population were checked by analytical flow cytometry. Each sorted fraction had its genomic DNA isolated and then quantified by UV absorbance on a Nanodrop 2000c. TCR CDR3 regions were amplified from genomic DNA by multiplex PCR using the deep immunoSEQ assay. Extracted genomic DNA from each cell subset was distributed evenly across all wells of several immunoSEQ 96-well plates, and each plate was treated as a replicate. For sorted subsets, around 0.2 ug of genomic DNA, equivalent to 30,000 or so T cell genomes, went into each replicate PCR. The purified libraries were quantified using a Qubit 3.0 fluorometer, sized with a Bioanalyzer 2100, and then quantified again using the KAPA Library Quantification kit. Each immunoSEQ 96-well plate was sequenced on its own single-read 150-cycle Illumina NextSeq 550 flow cell. Concerning the study's data processing: Because only junctional sequences without quality scores were contained in the immunoSEQ output, filtering matching that applied to full-length reads could not be performed. Sequences were annotated with PyIR, a Python wrapper for IgBLAST v1.9, using IMGT germline references to assign V/J genes and CDR3. Reads were removed for weak V/J assignments (E-value above 1e-6), missing CDR3, stop codons, out-of-frame junctions, or ambiguous translated residues. V3J clonotypes were defined as sequences sharing the same inferred V gene, J gene, and CDR3 amino acid sequence. Percentage overlap between repertoires was calculated by dividing the number of shared unique clonotypes by the size of the smaller repertoire. Three approaches were used to assess repertoire richness: RTK rarefaction, the Chao1 estimator, and Recon v2.1 estimates of unobserved clonotypes. OLGA was used to compute generation probabilities for all TCRbeta clonotypes that the gDNA method yielded from a handful of donors. The table comes from immuneACCESS by way of TCRdb, which keeps in-frame sequences with V and J called. Part of the clones is missing from these tables; in studies checked, under half for an unresolved V gene and the rest for unknown reasons. V, J and clone size are taken as reported in that table, and D and trimming were inferred from the DNA itself. The sample contains approximately 2.5 million clones, approximately 92% of them found a single time. Clones ranked in the top ten supply 0.14% of the sample.

This clonotype originated in a man in his late teens or twenties in good health. The source material was naive CD4+ T cells sorted from blood. The sample's cell subset or site label, in plain terms: CD45RA+ positively selected. The chain was built from TRBV6-6 and TRBJ2-3; TRBD2 fits 10 bases in the junction. CDR3 loop: CASRAGGRTDTQYF. The nucleotide sequence reads TGTGCCAGCAGAGCGGGGGGGCGGACAGATACGCAGTATTTT.